The 17 T cell receptor beta chains below come from one sample, sequenced in a study of CD8+ T cells in alopecia areata. RNA extraction was followed by reverse transcription into cDNA, which acted as the sequencing template. The repertoire was sequenced with immunoSEQ multiplex PCR; TCRdb's copy has only in-frame clones and lacks some. This sample carries several thousand clones, about 69% of them seen once, and the ten largest clones take approximately 10%. Stated treatment: oral pan-JAK inhibitor, 5-10 mg twice daily. Samples from alopecia areata patients were lesional scalp punch biopsies and peripheral blood. The sample consisted of skin, taken at week 4, from a patient treated with tofacitinib. These receptors came from a human donor with alopecia areata.

This sequence joins TRBV11-2 and TRBJ2-7; TRBD1 is a possible D gene (5 bases). The CDR3 spans 12 residues. Germline V gene data show CDR1 as SGHAT and CDR2 as FQNNGV. In nucleotides, the CDR3 is TGTGCAACGGCCCAACAGGTCTACGAGCAGTACTTC. Its translation is CATAQQVYEQYF. Complete variable domain (other parts from reference TRBV11-2 and TRBJ2-7): EAGVAQSPRYKIIEKRQSVAFWCNPISGHATLYWYQQILGQGPKLLIQFQNNGVVDDSQLPKDRFSAERLKGVDSTLKIQPAKLEDSAVYLCATAQQVYEQYFGPGTRLTVT.

This clone occurred a few times. The chain links TRBV5-8 to TRBJ1-5; 9 nucleotides match TRBD1. This CDR3 comprises 15 residues. Germline values: CDR1 SGHTS, CDR2 YDEGEE. V trimming: 4 bases; J trimming: 7 bases; junction bases outside the gene matches: 9. For the CDR3, the DNA is TGTGCCAGCAGCCCGAGGACAGGGGTAGGACAGCCCCAGCATTTT. Translating it yields CASSPRTGVGQPQHF.

In the case of this clone: A read error may produce the germline difference seen at one junction end. The chain employs TRBV27 and TRBJ2-1; D not certain. The CDR3 sequence is 11 residues long. Germline lookup yields CDR1 MNHEY and CDR2 SMNVEV (reference sequence). CDR3 in DNA: TGTGCCGGCAGTTTCTACAATGAGCAGTTCTTC. Protein sequence: CAGSFYNEQFF.

This clone was counted a single time. The chain joins TRBV15 to TRBJ2-3, with 8 bases fitting TRBD2. The CDR3 consists of 15 residues. Trimming removed 0 bases from V and 5 bases from J; junction bases left unmatched: 4. The germline V gene has CDR1 LNHNV and CDR2 YYDKDF (reference sequence). CDR3 nucleotide sequence: TGTGCCACCAGCAGAGAGGTAGCGGGAAAAGATACGCAGTATTTT. Its translation: CATSREVAGKDTQYF. Full variable domain (missing parts from reference TRBV15 and TRBJ2-3): DAMVIQNPRYQVTQFGKPVTLSCSQTLNHNVMYWYQQKSSQAPKLLFHYYDKDFNNEADTPDNFQSRRPNTSFCFLDIRSPGLGDTAMYLCATSREVAGKDTQYFGPGTRLTVL.

The chain employs TRBV7-9 and TRBJ1-3, with D unclear. V lost 7 bases to trimming and J lost 0 bases, with 22 bases between them. Germline CDR1 reads SEHNR; CDR2 reads FQNEAQ (reference sequence). The length of the CDR3 is 18 residues. The CDR3 nucleotides are TGTGCCAGCACCCCTTCTGTCTCCACAGCGCTCTCTGGAAACACCATATATTTT. It is translated as CASTPSVSTALSGNTIYF.

J is TRBJ1-1 and V is TRBV5-4; D may be TRBD1 (6 bases). Germline V gives CDR1 SGHNT, CDR2 YYREEE (reference sequence). The CDR3 length is 15 residues. V gave up 10 bases and J gave up 10 bases, with 29 bases separating them. This CDR3 is CASAREEVQGKRAFF. The CDR3, as DNA: TGTGCCTCGGCCCGGGAGGAGGTCCAGGGGAAAAGAGCTTTCTTT.

This clone appeared once. V usage is TRBV30 and J usage is TRBJ2-1, with 11 bases aligning to TRBD2. Germline V lookup: CDR1 GTSNPN, CDR2 SVGIG (reference sequence). The CDR3 extends over 21 amino acids. J lost 4 bases, V lost 2 bases, and 22 bases had no gene match. The CDR3 protein is CAWSRLGRGYSTSGIYNEQFF. The CDR3 DNA follows: TGTGCCTGGAGTCGACTTGGGAGGGGGTATTCGACTAGCGGGATTTACAATGAGCAGTTCTTC.

The V gene is TRBV12-5, the J gene TRBJ2-6; D might be TRBD2 (5 bases). The CDR3 contains 13 residues. The germline gives CDR1 LGHNT, CDR2 FRNRAP. Trimming cost V 7 bases and J 1 base, with 5 bases left between them. The CDR3 nucleotides read TGTGCTAGTGCGGGGTCTGGGGCCAACGTCCTGACTTTC. It encodes CASAGSGANVLTF.

V is TRBV27 and J is TRBJ1-2; D uncertain. The V and J ends lost 2 bases and 4 bases respectively, with 8 bases between them. The CDR3 has 13 amino acids. CDR1 is MNHEY and CDR2 is SMNVEV in the germline V gene (reference sequence). CDR3 DNA: TGTGCCAGCAGTTTACTCCGGGGCTATGGCTACACCTTC. Protein product: CASSLLRGYGYTF.

The chain is built from TRBV10-3 and TRBJ2-3, with TRBD1 matching over 10 bases. V lost 6 bases and J lost 6; bases outside the gene matches: 9. The CDR3 runs 15 residues. Germline loops: CDR1 ENHRY, CDR2 SYGVKD. As DNA, the CDR3 is TGTGCCATCAGGGAAACCGGGACAGGGGTCGATACGCAGTATTTT. Amino acids: CAIRETGTGVDTQYF.

Comments on this clone: Possible read error: a much larger clone is one base away. The chain couples TRBV4-2 to TRBJ2-1; D is uncertain. Deletions cut 0 bases from V and 6 bases from J, with 6 bases between. This CDR3 region has 13 residues. Germline assignment: CDR1 LGHNA and CDR2 YNFKEQ. In DNA, the CDR3 is TGTGCCAGCAGCCAAGAGGGTTCCAATGAGCAGTTCTTC. This translates into CASSQEGSNEQFF.

In nucleotides, the CDR3 is TGTGCCAGCAGTTCCATGGGGACAGGGAATTATGAAAAACTGTTTTTT. This encodes CASSSMGTGNYEKLFF. V usage is TRBV27 and J usage is TRBJ1-4; 9 bases align to TRBD1. Unmatched junction bases numbered 9, after V lost 4 bases and J lost 6 bases. Per germline, CDR1 MNHEY and CDR2 SMNVEV (reference sequence). The length of the CDR3 is 16 residues.

This clone was recorded a few times. CDR3 sequence: CSVRAAGSGFSYNEQFF. The CDR3 DNA reads TGCAGCGTTAGGGCGGCGGGAAGCGGGTTCTCCTACAATGAGCAGTTCTTC. This chain uses TRBV29-1 with TRBJ2-1; D might be TRBD2 (6 bases). V was shortened by 5 bases and J by 0 bases, with 20 bases between the two germline ends. This CDR3 spans 17 amino acids. Germline V CDR1 and CDR2: SQVTM, ANQGSEA.

The CDR3 protein is CATGEGRGTDTQYF. The CDR3 bases are TGTGCCACCGGAGAGGGCCGGGGCACAGATACGCAGTATTTT. This rearrangement joins TRBV10-3 to TRBJ2-3, with D possibly being TRBD2 (5 bases). CDR3 length: 14 amino acids. Trimming shortened V by 10 bases and J by 1 base, and 15 bases separated the two germline ends. The germline gives CDR1 ENHRY, CDR2 SYGVKD.

This chain uses TRBV5-1 with TRBJ1-1; no clear D. CDR1 and CDR2 from the germline V gene are SGHRS and YFSETQ. This CDR3 spans 14 amino acids. Trimming took off 1 base at V and 0 bases at J, with 7 bases between the two ends. The CDR3 spells CASSLTVMNTEAFF. CDR3 nucleotide sequence: TGCGCCAGCAGCTTGACGGTCATGAACACTGAAGCTTTCTTT.

The chain links TRBV14 to TRBJ1-2; D ambiguous. The CDR3 length is 13 residues. Germline V gene sequence: CDR1 SGHDN, CDR2 FVKESK. Trimming stripped 2 bases from V and 1 base from J, with 5 bases between. CDR3 sequence: CASSQRYNYGYTF. The CDR3 DNA sequence: TGTGCCAGCAGCCAAAGGTATAACTATGGCTACACCTTC.

The rearrangement joins TRBV18 to TRBJ2-1; tentative D call: TRBD1 (5 bases). This CDR3 is built from 13 residues. Germline V lookup: CDR1 KGHSH, CDR2 LQKENI. Trimming left V 2 bases short and J 5 bases short, with 7 bases between. DNA for the CDR3: TGTGCCAGCTCACCAGGCAGGGACAATGAGCAGTTCTTC. Its protein is CASSPGRDNEQFF.